This T cell receptor beta chain was captured by sequencing in a study of neoadjuvant anti-PD-1 for oral cavity cancer. Generated by immunoSEQ multiplex PCR, the TCRdb table keeps only in-frame clones and is missing some. Of fewer than 25,000 clones in the sample, 40% to 50% were seen once. There are 14 residues in the CDR3. Germline CDR1 and CDR2: SGDLS and YYNGEE. Trimming stripped 0 bases from V and 4 bases from J, with 7 bases between. The time point here: after neoadjuvant nivolumab, at surgical resection. This chain uses TRBV9 with TRBJ2-2; D might be TRBD2 (5 bases). The receptor comes from a person between 40 and 85 years old with oral cavity squamous cell carcinoma. This sample comprised tumor tissue, obtained after nivolumab (anti-PD-1) treatment. CDR3 in DNA: TGTGCCAGCAGCGTAGGGGGAGCCACCGGGGAGCTGTTTTTT. Translation gives CASSVGGATGELFF.